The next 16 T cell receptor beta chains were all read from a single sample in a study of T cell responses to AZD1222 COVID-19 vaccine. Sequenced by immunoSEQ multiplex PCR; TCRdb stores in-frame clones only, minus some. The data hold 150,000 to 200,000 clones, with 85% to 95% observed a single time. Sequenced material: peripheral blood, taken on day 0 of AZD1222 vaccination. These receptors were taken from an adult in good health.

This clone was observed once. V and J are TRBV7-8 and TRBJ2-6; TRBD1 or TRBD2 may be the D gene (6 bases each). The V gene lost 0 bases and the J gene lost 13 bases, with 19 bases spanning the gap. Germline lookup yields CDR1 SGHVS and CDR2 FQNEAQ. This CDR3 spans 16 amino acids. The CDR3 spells CASSLARAGGLGVLTF. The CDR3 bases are TGTGCCAGCAGCTTAGCGAGAGCTGGGGGGCTCGGGGTCCTGACTTTC.

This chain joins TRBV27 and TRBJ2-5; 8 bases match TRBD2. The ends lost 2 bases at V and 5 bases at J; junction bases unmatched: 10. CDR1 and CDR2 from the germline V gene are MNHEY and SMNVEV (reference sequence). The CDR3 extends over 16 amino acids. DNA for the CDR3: TGTGCCAGCAGTTTAGGTCAGAGCGGGGGAAGGGAGACCCAGTACTTC. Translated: CASSLGQSGGRETQYF.

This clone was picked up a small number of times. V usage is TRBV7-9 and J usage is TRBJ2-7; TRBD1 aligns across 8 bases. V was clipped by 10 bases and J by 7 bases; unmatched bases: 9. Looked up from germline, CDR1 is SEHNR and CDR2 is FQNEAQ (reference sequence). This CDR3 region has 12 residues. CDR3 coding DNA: TGTGCCATCCAGCTACAGGGGGATGAGCAGTACTTC. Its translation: CAIQLQGDEQYF.

CDR3 protein: CASSAGNTGELFF. CDR3 nucleotide sequence: TGTGCCAGCAGTGCAGGGAACACCGGGGAGCTGTTTTTT. The V and J genes are TRBV2 and TRBJ2-2, with D hard to call. CDR3 size: 13 residues. Germline V lookup: CDR1 SNHLY, CDR2 FYNNEI. Trimming pared 4 bases from V and 1 base from J, leaving 4 bases between.

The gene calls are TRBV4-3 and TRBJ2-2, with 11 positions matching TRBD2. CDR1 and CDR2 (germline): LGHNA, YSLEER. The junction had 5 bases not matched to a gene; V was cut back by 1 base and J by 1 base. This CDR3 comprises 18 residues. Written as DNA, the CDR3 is TGCGCCAGCAGCCAAGCCGCAACTAGCGGGGGGAACACCGGGGAGCTGTTTTTT. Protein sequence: CASSQAATSGGNTGELFF.

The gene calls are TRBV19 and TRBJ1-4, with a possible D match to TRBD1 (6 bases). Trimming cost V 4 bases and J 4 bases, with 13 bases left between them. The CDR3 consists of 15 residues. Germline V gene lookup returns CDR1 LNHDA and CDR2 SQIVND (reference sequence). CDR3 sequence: CASSRGTSNNEKLFF. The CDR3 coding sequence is TGTGCCAGTAGTAGGGGGACATCAAATAATGAAAAACTGTTTTTT.

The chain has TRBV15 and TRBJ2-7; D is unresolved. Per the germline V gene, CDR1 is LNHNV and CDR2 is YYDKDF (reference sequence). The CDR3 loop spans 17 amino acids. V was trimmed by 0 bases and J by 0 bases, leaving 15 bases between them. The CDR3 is CATSRDLVNSISYEQYF. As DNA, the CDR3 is TGTGCCACCAGCAGAGATTTGGTGAACTCGATCTCCTACGAGCAGTACTTC.

The CDR3 coding sequence is TGTGCCAGCAGCCTAAGGGACAGAGAAGAGACCCAGTACTTC. It yields the protein CASSLRDREETQYF. This chain joins TRBV7-9 and TRBJ2-5; TRBD1 aligns across 7 bases. V lost 5 bases, J lost 3 bases, and 6 bases stayed unmatched. Germline loops: CDR1 SEHNR, CDR2 FQNEAQ (reference sequence). The CDR3 consists of 14 residues.

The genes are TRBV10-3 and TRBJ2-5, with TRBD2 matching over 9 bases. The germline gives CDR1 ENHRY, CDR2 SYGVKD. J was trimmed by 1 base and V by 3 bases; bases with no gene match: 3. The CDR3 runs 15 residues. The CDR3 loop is CAISERAGGQETQYF. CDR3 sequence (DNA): TGTGCCATCAGTGAACGAGCGGGGGGCCAAGAGACCCAGTACTTC.

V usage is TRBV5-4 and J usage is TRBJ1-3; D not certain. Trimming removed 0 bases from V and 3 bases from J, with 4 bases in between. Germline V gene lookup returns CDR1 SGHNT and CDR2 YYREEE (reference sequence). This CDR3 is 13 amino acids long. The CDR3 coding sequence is TGTGCCAGCAGCTTGGCTAGTGGAAACACCATATATTTT. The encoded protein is CASSLASGNTIYF.

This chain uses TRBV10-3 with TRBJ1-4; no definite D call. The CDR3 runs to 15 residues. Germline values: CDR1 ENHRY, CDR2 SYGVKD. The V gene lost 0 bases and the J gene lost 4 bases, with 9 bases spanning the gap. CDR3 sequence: CAISESRNSNEKLFF. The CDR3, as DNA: TGTGCCATCAGTGAGTCAAGAAACAGTAATGAAAAACTGTTTTTT.

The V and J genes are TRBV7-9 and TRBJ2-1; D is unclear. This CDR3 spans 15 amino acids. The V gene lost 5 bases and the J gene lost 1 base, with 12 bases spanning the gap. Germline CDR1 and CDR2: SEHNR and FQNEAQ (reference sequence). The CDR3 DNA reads TGTGCCAGCAGCACACCCGACAAGTCCTACAATGAGCAGTTCTTC. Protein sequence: CASSTPDKSYNEQFF.

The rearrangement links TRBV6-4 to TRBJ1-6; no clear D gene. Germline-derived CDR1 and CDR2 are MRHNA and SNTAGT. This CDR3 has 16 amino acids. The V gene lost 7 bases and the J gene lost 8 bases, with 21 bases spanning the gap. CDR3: CASTQREGVLDSPLHF. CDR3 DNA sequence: TGTGCCAGCACCCAACGGGAGGGCGTCCTCGATTCACCCCTCCACTTT.

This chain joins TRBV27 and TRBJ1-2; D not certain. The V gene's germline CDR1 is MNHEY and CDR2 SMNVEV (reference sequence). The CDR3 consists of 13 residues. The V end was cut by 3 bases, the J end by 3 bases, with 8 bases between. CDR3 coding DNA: TGTGCCAGCAGTTTGGCTGGGGACTATGGCTACACCTTC. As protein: CASSLAGDYGYTF.

For the CDR3, the DNA is TGTGCCACCAGTGACTTCGTCGGAGGTACAGATACGCAGTATTTT. Amino acids: CATSDFVGGTDTQYF. The chain carries TRBV24-1 and TRBJ2-3; D is perhaps TRBD2 (5 bases). Trimming pared 4 bases from V and 3 bases from J, leaving 13 bases between. Germline assignment: CDR1 KGHDR and CDR2 SFDVKD. This CDR3 spans 15 amino acids.

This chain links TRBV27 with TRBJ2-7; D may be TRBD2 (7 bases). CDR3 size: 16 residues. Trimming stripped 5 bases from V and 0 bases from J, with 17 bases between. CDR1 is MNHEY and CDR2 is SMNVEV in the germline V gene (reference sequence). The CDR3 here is CASSLQGAGASYEQYF. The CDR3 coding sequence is TGTGCCAGCAGTCTCCAAGGGGCGGGGGCCTCCTACGAGCAGTACTTC.